Listed here are 18 T cell receptor beta chains from one sample, sequenced in a study of post-analysis software for immune sequencing data. These receptors are not linked to any known antigen. Points from the study as a whole: About 5 TRBV segments were significantly more frequent in patients than in controls. TRBV5-6, TRBV5-1 and TRBV20-1 were among these segments.

TCR beta libraries were prepared from cDNA with unique molecular identifiers. TCRdb ran MiXCR on the PCR reads and lists one entry per CDR3 protein. Here the sample spans 740,000 or so distinct CDR3 sequences, 53% being singletons. The sample consisted of blood. Every receptor here comes from a girl aged 10 to 17 with multiple sclerosis.

This clonotype was counted only a few times. The rearrangement uses TRBV7-6 and TRBJ2-1, with 12 bases matching TRBD1. V was clipped by 5 bases and J by 6 bases; unmatched bases: 14. CDR1 and CDR2 (germline): SGHVS, FNYEAQ. There are 18 residues in the CDR3. In DNA form, the CDR3 reads TGTGCCAGCAGCAAAGTGGTCGGGACAGGGGGCTTTGGCAATGAGCAGTTCTTC. Translated, it gives CASSKVVGTGGFGNEQFF.

This clonotype appeared a few times. The chain joins TRBV20-1 to TRBJ2-7; D uncertain. Germline V lookup: CDR1 DFQATT, CDR2 SNEGSKA (reference sequence). V was cut by 5 bases and J by 6 bases, with 11 bases left in between. This CDR3 region has 11 residues. DNA of the CDR3: TGCAGTGCTCTCCAAATGACCGAGCAGTACTTC. Translated, it gives CSALQMTEQYF.

This chain connects TRBV29-1 to TRBJ2-7; D remains ambiguous. The end of the DNA aligns better with TRBJ2-5, so the J call may be wrong. The CDR3 spans 12 residues. Germline CDR1 reads SQVTM; CDR2 reads ANQGSEA. The CDR3: CSVEAPGETQYF. The DNA of the CDR3 is TGCAGCGTTGAAGCCCCGGGCGAGACCCAGTACTTC.

This sequence joins TRBV5-1 and TRBJ2-5; 10 nucleotides line up with TRBD2. The CDR3 consists of 16 residues. The germline gives CDR1 SGHRS, CDR2 YFSETQ. V shed 3 bases and J 2 bases; nucleotides not matched to a gene: 7. The CDR3 here is CASSSTSGWGQETQYF. In DNA, the CDR3 is TGCGCCAGCAGCTCGACTAGCGGGTGGGGGCAAGAGACCCAGTACTTC.

V gene TRBV10-3 combines with J gene TRBJ2-5; a possible D gene is TRBD2 (6 bases). The J call is doubtful: the DNA matches TRBJ2-7 better. This CDR3 spans 12 amino acids. Germline V gives CDR1 ENHRY, CDR2 SYGVKD. CDR3 in DNA: TGTGCCACCGGACTAACAAGTCCCGAGCAGTACTTC. Its translation is CATGLTSPEQYF.

This chain links TRBV7-2 with TRBJ2-7; TRBD2 aligns across 12 bases. Per the germline V gene, CDR1 is SGHTA and CDR2 is FQGNSA. V lost 5 bases and J lost 0; bases outside the gene matches: 5. The CDR3 covers 16 residues. The CDR3 here is CASSTRGLAGSYEQYF. Here the CDR3 DNA reads TGTGCCAGCAGCACCCGGGGACTAGCGGGCTCCTACGAGCAGTACTTC.

V usage is TRBV25-1 and J usage is TRBJ1-2, with no clear D. The CDR3 covers 15 residues. In germline, CDR1 is MGHDK, CDR2 SYGVNS. Trimming cost V 4 bases and J 8 bases, with 20 bases left between them. The CDR3 bases are TGTGCCAGCAGTGCTACAGCCGAGAAGGCCCTAGGCTACACCTTC. It encodes CASSATAEKALGYTF.

CDR3 protein: CASSTGTGLTEQYF. Written as DNA, the CDR3 is TGTGCCAGCAGTACCGGGACAGGCTTAACCGAGCAGTACTTC. V is TRBV12-3 or TRBV12-4 and J is TRBJ2-4, with 8 nucleotides matching TRBD1. The DNA end is a closer match to TRBJ2-7, so the J assignment may be wrong. CDR3 length: 14 amino acids.

The CDR3 bases are TGTGCCAGCAGCCCCCCGACAGGATCCTACAATGAGCAGTTCTTC. Amino acid sequence: CASSPPTGSYNEQFF. V is TRBV9 and J is TRBJ2-1, with D maybe TRBD1 (6 bases). Between the trimmed V and J ends, which lost 4 bases and 1 base, there was a span of 12 bases. CDR3 length equals 15 residues. Per germline, CDR1 SGDLS and CDR2 YYNGEE.

This clonotype was counted a few times. This chain connects TRBV12-3 or TRBV12-4 to TRBJ2-1, with TRBD2 matching 7 bases. This CDR3 spans 15 amino acids. Losses at the gene ends were 6 bases for V and 3 bases for J; bases not matched to a gene: 8. The CDR3 sequence: CASSRTSEGYNEQFF. DNA for the CDR3: TGTGCCAGCAGCCGTACTAGCGAAGGCTACAATGAGCAGTTCTTC.

V usage is TRBV5-1 and J usage is TRBJ1-6; D unclear. This CDR3 spans 14 amino acids. The germline gives CDR1 SGHRS, CDR2 YFSETQ. With 3 bases removed from V and 8 bases from J, the gap between germline ends came to 12 bases. The CDR3 loop is CASSYDPGYSPLHF. CDR3 sequence (DNA): TGCGCCAGCAGCTACGATCCGGGATATTCACCCCTCCACTTT.

This clonotype appeared a few times. This sequence joins TRBV15 and TRBJ2-7, with D maybe TRBD2 (6 bases). Germline V gene sequence: CDR1 LNHNV, CDR2 YYDKDF (reference sequence). The CDR3 spans 15 residues. The germline V and J ends were trimmed by 3 bases and 0 bases, with 12 bases remaining between them. CDR3 DNA: TGTGCCACCAGCAGGGGACTGCAGCTCTCCTACGAGCAGTACTTC. It is translated as CATSRGLQLSYEQYF.

CDR3: CAWRENTYEQYF. The CDR3 bases are TGTGCCTGGAGGGAGAATACCTACGAGCAGTACTTC. The J gene is TRBJ2-7, the V gene TRBV30; D ambiguous. The CDR3 is 12 amino acids. Trimming removed 3 bases from V and 2 bases from J, with 8 bases in between. The germline V gene has CDR1 GTSNPN and CDR2 SVGIG (reference sequence).

This clonotype was seen a few times. The V and J genes are TRBV12-3 or TRBV12-4 and TRBJ2-1, with 7 nucleotides matching TRBD2. The ends lost 6 bases at V and 6 bases at J; junction bases unmatched: 8. The CDR3 is made up of 14 amino acids. The CDR3 sequence is CASRLGGTGNEQFF. The CDR3 bases are TGTGCCAGCAGGTTGGGGGGGACGGGCAATGAGCAGTTCTTC.

The J gene is TRBJ2-5, the V gene TRBV11-2; TRBD2 matches at 7 bases. Gene TRBJ2-1 matches the end of the DNA better, so the J call may be wrong. CDR1 SGHAT and CDR2 FQNNGV come from the germline V gene. The CDR3 loop spans 16 amino acids. In DNA form, the CDR3 reads TGTGCCAGCAGCTTAGACGGACTAGTGGGGGTAGGAGAGCAGTTCTTC. As protein: CASSLDGLVGVGEQFF.

This sequence joins TRBV5-1 and TRBJ1-4, with a possible D match to TRBD1 (6 bases). CDR3 length equals 14 residues. Germline CDR1 and CDR2: SGHRS and YFSETQ. Trimming shortened V by 4 bases and J by 2 bases, and 9 bases separated the two germline ends. The CDR3 nucleotides read TGCGCCAGCAGCCCAGGGGTTACTAATGAAAAACTGTTTTTT. It codes for CASSPGVTNEKLFF.

CDR3 coding DNA: TGTGCCAGCAGTGAGGACGTCACCTACGAGCAGTACTTC. It specifies CASSEDVTYEQYF. The rearrangement uses TRBV2 and TRBJ2-7; D is undetermined. The CDR3 extends over 13 amino acids. V lost 3 bases and J lost 2, with 8 bases in between. Germline CDR1 is SNHLY and CDR2 is FYNNEI.

V usage is TRBV4-1 and J usage is TRBJ1-4; TRBD1 matches 8 bases. The CDR3 contains 15 residues. Looked up from germline, CDR1 is MGHRA and CDR2 is YSYEKL. With V trimmed by 6 bases and J by 4 bases, 7 bases remained unmatched. CDR3: CASREAGQVNEKLFF. CDR3 coding DNA: TGCGCCAGCAGAGAAGCGGGACAGGTTAATGAAAAACTGTTTTTT.